The clone carrying this TCR beta chain was recorded once. What it binds is not known. The CDR3 contains 16 residues. Germline CDR1 GTSNPN, CDR2 SVGIG (reference sequence). V lost 5 bases to trimming and J lost 0 bases, with 20 bases between them. The data belong to a study of persistence of HIV-infected CD4 T cells. On the study more broadly: A median of around 8 years of suppressive ART preceded sampling. Blood samples, up to roughly 180 mL, came from multiple time points, except a couple of leukapheresis donors sampled once.

The immunoSEQ assay was version 4, run in survey mode. Here immunoSEQ multiplex PCR was the method, and the copy in TCRdb shows in-frame clones only, minus some. Among under 50,000 clones listed, roughly nine tenths were seen once. Cells were stimulated nonspecifically with anti-CD3/anti-CD28 magnetic beads. Sorting selected CD4+ T cells upregulating both CD40 ligand and CD69. Stimulated PBMCs had first been depleted of CD8+ T cells. This material consisted of CD4+ T cells sorted from PBMCs after approximately 18-hour stimulation, taken from a patient who received antiretroviral therapy. The chain recombines TRBV30 with TRBJ2-7, with D possibly being TRBD2 (6 bases). This sequence originates from an adult man with HIV who was CMV-seropositive. The CDR3 loop reads CAWGPSRKRASYEQYF. The CDR3 DNA is TGTGCCTGGGGCCCCTCGCGGAAGCGGGCCTCCTACGAGCAGTACTTC.